This is a list of T cell receptor beta chains from one sample in a study of shared clonotypes between healthy human individuals. This table comes from immunoSEQ multiplex PCR, and its TCRdb copy is limited to in-frame clones, with some not included. The table lists roughly 2.2 million clones, 85% to 95% of them singletons, with under 0.45% in the top ten. The source material was naive CD4+ T cells from PBMCs. All receptors derive from a man aged 18 to 35 in good health. Some clones in this sample may be carry-over from other donors' samples. Each CDR3 is given without its conserved first and last residue. The order of the fields is clone size, J gene, V gene, CDR3 protein. The listing skips clone size in some rows; elsewhere it reads once, few, many or a size class.

NA TRBJ2-2 TRBV7-3 ASSSGQRGRTGELF
NA TRBJ1-3 TRBV9 ASSVRDTRNTIY
NA TRBJ2-1 TRBV20-1 SASVNNEQF
few TRBJ1-2 TRBV28 ASSDRGYT
NA TRBJ2-1 TRBV28 ASTFPESSYNEQF
once TRBJ2-7 TRBV19 ASSRLDTYEQY
NA TRBJ1-5 TRBV7-9 ASSSGDRGNQPQH
NA TRBJ1-5 TRBV28 ASNTPSNQPQH
few TRBJ2-7 TRBV6-1 ASRSGTPSSYEQY
once TRBJ1-1 TRBV12-5 ASGLTDSEAF
once TRBJ2-7 TRBV28 ASWPEALGGGMYEQY
NA TRBJ1-3 TRBV9 ASSPALVGESNTIY
NA TRBJ1-5 TRBV15 ATSRNLGQNQPQH
NA TRBJ2-3 TRBV11-2 ASSLAVTDTQY
NA TRBJ2-7 TRBV30 AWSGTARREQY
NA TRBJ1-3 TRBV5-1 ASSSGLDSGNTIY
NA TRBJ2-3 TRBV7-9 ASRVSGLDTQY
NA TRBJ1-1 TRBV7-9 ASSFPRGANTEAF
NA TRBJ2-7 TRBV28 ASRGGQGPYEQY
once TRBJ2-7 TRBV25-1 ASRVGTGSSYEQY
NA TRBJ2-2 TRBV21-1 ASSKVGLADNTGELF
NA TRBJ2-3 TRBV28 ASSQTSPGTQY
few TRBJ1-2 TRBV11-2 ASSLTGTGPYGYT
NA TRBJ1-2 TRBV6-5 ASSYSAYDRGYGYT
NA TRBJ1-1 TRBV2 ATLSGVEGTEAF
NA TRBJ2-3 TRBV7-6 ASSQGGGTKSTDTQY
NA TRBJ2-2 TRBV5-1 ASSSISNTGELF
NA TRBJ1-4 TRBV5-6 ASTTGTANEKLF
NA TRBJ2-3 TRBV5-4 ASSRISSGGTDTQY
NA TRBJ1-2 TRBV28 AITRDQIGYT
NA TRBJ2-1 TRBV27 ASSSPPHYNEQF
NA TRBJ2-7 TRBV28 ASSVPGLTYEQY
NA TRBJ2-6 TRBV5-1 ASGVEGSGANVLT
NA TRBJ2-2 TRBV7-8 ASSFPGLAGAGELF
NA TRBJ1-2 TRBV15 ATSRGGTAANYGYT
NA TRBJ1-4 TRBV28 ASSGTGEKLF
NA TRBJ2-1 TRBV9 ASSVGGLAYNEQF
NA TRBJ1-5 TRBV27 ASSFGQGAGQPQH
NA TRBJ2-3 TRBV10-3 AIGTSKDTQY
NA TRBJ1-5 TRBV29-1 SVPKALQGVSQPQH